Listed below are T cell receptor beta chains from one sample, sequenced in a study of shared clonotypes between healthy human individuals. Profiling relied on immunoSEQ multiplex PCR, and the TCRdb table lists in-frame clones only, not all of them. The data contain approximately 2.5 million clones, 93% of them singletons. The sequencing input was naive CD4+ T cells from PBMCs. These receptors were obtained from a man aged 18 to 30 in good health. Some clones in this sample may be carry-over from other donors' samples. Each CDR3 is given with its conserved first and last residue. The order of the fields is D gene, clone size, J gene, V gene, CDR3 protein, CDR3 DNA. A D gene is named only where the DNA matches it firmly. Clone size appears in some rows only: once, few, many, or a class for an expanded clone.

D gene: -; clone size: -; J gene: TRBJ2-7; V gene: TRBV6-1; CDR3 protein: CASSEVADAYEQYF; CDR3 DNA: TGTGCCAGCAGTGAAGTTGCAGACGCCTACGAGCAGTACTTC
D gene: -; clone size: -; J gene: TRBJ2-7; V gene: TRBV1; CDR3 protein: CTSSLAKDGGPRQYF; CDR3 DNA: TGCACCAGCAGCCTAGCTAAAGATGGAGGACCGAGGCAGTACTTC
D gene: -; clone size: -; J gene: TRBJ2-3; V gene: TRBV10-1; CDR3 protein: CASSTAGSTDTQYF; CDR3 DNA: TGCGCCAGCAGCACGGCGGGTAGCACAGATACGCAGTATTTT
D gene: -; clone size: -; J gene: TRBJ1-2; V gene: TRBV5-5; CDR3 protein: CASSSDSLYYTF; CDR3 DNA: TGTGCCAGCAGCTCCGATAGTCTCTACTACACCTTC
D gene: -; clone size: few; J gene: TRBJ1-1; V gene: TRBV20-1; CDR3 protein: CSADRGTEAFF; CDR3 DNA: TGCAGTGCGGACCGCGGCACTGAAGCTTTCTTT
D gene: TRBD2; clone size: -; J gene: TRBJ2-1; V gene: TRBV7-2; CDR3 protein: CASSPVVAGGPNEQFF; CDR3 DNA: TGTGCCAGCAGCCCGGTTGTGGCGGGAGGGCCGAATGAGCAGTTCTTC
D gene: -; clone size: -; J gene: TRBJ1-1; V gene: TRBV28; CDR3 protein: CASSLSSTEAFF; CDR3 DNA: TGTGCCAGCAGTTTATCTAGCACTGAAGCTTTCTTT
D gene: -; clone size: once; J gene: TRBJ2-7; V gene: TRBV11-3; CDR3 protein: CASSSARRAMEQYF; CDR3 DNA: TGTGCCAGCAGCTCCGCCCGGAGAGCGATGGAGCAGTACTTC
D gene: TRBD1; clone size: -; J gene: TRBJ1-4; V gene: TRBV29-1; CDR3 protein: CSVETGRKLFF; CDR3 DNA: TGCAGCGTAGAGACAGGGAGGAAACTGTTTTTT
D gene: TRBD2; clone size: -; J gene: TRBJ2-2; V gene: TRBV4-1; CDR3 protein: CASSQRSLGTSGTSWNTGELFF; CDR3 DNA: TGCGCCAGCAGCCAACGGAGCCTCGGGACTAGCGGGACCTCTTGGAACACCGGGGAGCTGTTTTTT
D gene: -; clone size: once; J gene: TRBJ2-1; V gene: TRBV11-3; CDR3 protein: CASSLGGNTDEQFF; CDR3 DNA: TGTGCCAGCAGCTTAGGAGGGAATACGGATGAGCAGTTCTTC
D gene: TRBD2; clone size: -; J gene: TRBJ2-1; V gene: TRBV28; CDR3 protein: CASTPGGTSRLNEQFF; CDR3 DNA: TGTGCCAGCACCCCAGGCGGGACTAGTCGCTTGAATGAGCAGTTCTTC
D gene: -; clone size: -; J gene: TRBJ2-5; V gene: TRBV6-6; CDR3 protein: CAHSQGTAGFLETQYF; CDR3 DNA: -
D gene: TRBD2; clone size: -; J gene: TRBJ2-2; V gene: TRBV15; CDR3 protein: CATSRDRGLAGGGELFF; CDR3 DNA: TGTGCCACCAGCAGAGATCGAGGGCTAGCGGGGGGCGGGGAGCTGTTTTTT
D gene: -; clone size: -; J gene: TRBJ2-7; V gene: TRBV4-2; CDR3 protein: CASSQALGGALDEQYF; CDR3 DNA: TGTGCCAGCAGCCAAGCTCTGGGCGGGGCCTTGGACGAGCAGTACTTC
D gene: TRBD1; clone size: -; J gene: TRBJ2-3; V gene: TRBV19; CDR3 protein: CASSPRQGSTDTQYF; CDR3 DNA: TGTGCCAGTAGTCCCCGACAGGGGAGCACAGATACGCAGTATTTT
D gene: -; clone size: -; J gene: TRBJ2-7; V gene: TRBV28; CDR3 protein: CASSNDYEQYF; CDR3 DNA: TGTGCCAGCAGTAACGACTACGAGCAGTACTTC
D gene: TRBD1; clone size: -; J gene: TRBJ1-3; V gene: TRBV12-5; CDR3 protein: CASGLGTGISSGNTIYF; CDR3 DNA: TGTGCTAGTGGTTTGGGGACAGGGATAAGCTCTGGAAACACCATATATTTT
D gene: TRBD1; clone size: -; J gene: TRBJ1-1; V gene: TRBV28; CDR3 protein: CASSLMDRGEAFF; CDR3 DNA: TGTGCCAGCAGTTTGATGGACAGGGGTGAAGCTTTCTTT
D gene: -; clone size: -; J gene: TRBJ2-7; V gene: TRBV4-3; CDR3 protein: CASSQAASTGYEQYF; CDR3 DNA: TGCGCCAGCAGCCAAGCGGCTAGCACGGGCTACGAGCAGTACTTC
D gene: -; clone size: -; J gene: TRBJ2-7; V gene: TRBV5-1; CDR3 protein: CASSLDPGPYEQYF; CDR3 DNA: TGCGCCAGCAGCTTGGATCCGGGGCCCTACGAGCAGTACTTC
D gene: -; clone size: -; J gene: TRBJ1-2; V gene: TRBV6-1; CDR3 protein: CASSDFRGVRHGYTF; CDR3 DNA: TGTGCCAGCAGTGATTTTAGAGGGGTTCGACATGGCTACACCTTC
D gene: -; clone size: -; J gene: TRBJ2-6; V gene: TRBV27; CDR3 protein: CASSFWGTGANVLTF; CDR3 DNA: TGTGCCAGCAGTTTTTGGGGAACTGGGGCCAACGTCCTGACTTTC
D gene: -; clone size: -; J gene: TRBJ1-4; V gene: TRBV7-2; CDR3 protein: CASSLVRGEKLFF; CDR3 DNA: TGTGCCAGCAGCTTAGTCAGGGGTGAAAAACTGTTTTTT
D gene: -; clone size: -; J gene: TRBJ1-2; V gene: TRBV14; CDR3 protein: CASSQEREWKGYTF; CDR3 DNA: TGTGCCAGCAGCCAAGAGAGGGAATGGAAGGGCTACACCTTC
D gene: TRBD1; clone size: -; J gene: TRBJ1-2; V gene: TRBV28; CDR3 protein: CASSLFGTGEDGYTF; CDR3 DNA: TGTGCCAGCAGTTTATTCGGGACAGGGGAAGATGGCTACACCTTC
D gene: -; clone size: -; J gene: TRBJ2-5; V gene: TRBV10-3; CDR3 protein: CATLASVNQETQYF; CDR3 DNA: TGTGCCACCCTGGCTAGCGTGAACCAAGAGACCCAGTACTTC
D gene: TRBD2; clone size: -; J gene: TRBJ2-7; V gene: TRBV18; CDR3 protein: CASSPDSGGWEQYF; CDR3 DNA: TGTGCCAGCTCACCAGACTCGGGGGGGTGGGAGCAGTACTTC
D gene: -; clone size: -; J gene: TRBJ2-1; V gene: TRBV10-2; CDR3 protein: CASSDSYNEQFF; CDR3 DNA: TGCGCCAGCAGTGATTCATACAATGAGCAGTTCTTC
D gene: -; clone size: -; J gene: TRBJ2-3; V gene: TRBV4-2; CDR3 protein: CASSLPLGGSTDTQYF; CDR3 DNA: TGTGCCAGCAGCCTGCCTTTGGGCGGGAGCACAGATACGCAGTATTTT
D gene: -; clone size: -; J gene: TRBJ2-5; V gene: TRBV6-1; CDR3 protein: CASGRGGETQYF; CDR3 DNA: TGTGCCAGCGGGCGAGGGGGAGAGACCCAGTACTTC
D gene: TRBD2; clone size: -; J gene: TRBJ2-1; V gene: TRBV18; CDR3 protein: CASLLGLAPYNEQFF; CDR3 DNA: TGTGCCAGCTTACTCGGACTAGCGCCTTACAATGAGCAGTTCTTC
D gene: -; clone size: -; J gene: TRBJ2-5; V gene: TRBV15; CDR3 protein: CATSRDRGTGTQYF; CDR3 DNA: TGTGCCACCAGCAGAGATCGTGGGACGGGGACCCAGTACTTC
D gene: -; clone size: -; J gene: TRBJ2-7; V gene: TRBV5-1; CDR3 protein: CASSRILASTYEQYF; CDR3 DNA: TGCGCCAGCAGTCGGATTTTAGCGTCGACCTACGAGCAGTACTTC
D gene: -; clone size: -; J gene: TRBJ1-3; V gene: TRBV6-1; CDR3 protein: CASSGQGSGNTIYF; CDR3 DNA: TGTGCCAGCAGTGGTCAGGGATCTGGAAACACCATATATTTT
D gene: -; clone size: -; J gene: TRBJ2-6; V gene: TRBV27; CDR3 protein: CASSKKSSTGPPGANVLTF; CDR3 DNA: TGTGCCAGCAGTAAAAAAAGTTCCACCGGGCCCCCTGGGGCCAACGTCCTGACTTTC
D gene: TRBD2; clone size: -; J gene: TRBJ2-5; V gene: TRBV5-5; CDR3 protein: CASSPFRGLAGPETQYF; CDR3 DNA: TGTGCCAGCAGCCCCTTTCGAGGACTAGCGGGACCAGAGACCCAGTACTTC
D gene: -; clone size: -; J gene: TRBJ1-4; V gene: TRBV28; CDR3 protein: CASRLGNEKLFF; CDR3 DNA: TGTGCCAGCAGATTGGGGAATGAAAAACTGTTTTTT
D gene: -; clone size: -; J gene: TRBJ1-5; V gene: TRBV28; CDR3 protein: CASSLTQQPQHF; CDR3 DNA: TGTGCCAGCAGTTTAACTCAACAGCCCCAGCATTTT
D gene: TRBD1; clone size: -; J gene: TRBJ2-5; V gene: TRBV5-1; CDR3 protein: CASQGQGYGETQYF; CDR3 DNA: TGCGCCAGTCAAGGACAGGGGTACGGAGAGACCCAGTACTTC
D gene: TRBD1; clone size: -; J gene: TRBJ1-1; V gene: TRBV29-1; CDR3 protein: CSVEDRGQGVVMAFF; CDR3 DNA: TGCAGCGTTGAAGATCGAGGACAGGGGGTAGTGATGGCTTTCTTT
D gene: TRBD1; clone size: -; J gene: TRBJ2-3; V gene: TRBV19; CDR3 protein: CASSLRQGRTDTQYF; CDR3 DNA: TGTGCCAGTAGTCTCCGACAGGGGCGGACAGATACGCAGTATTTT
D gene: TRBD2; clone size: few; J gene: TRBJ2-2; V gene: TRBV2; CDR3 protein: CASSVPSGRAGELFF; CDR3 DNA: TGTGCCAGCAGTGTTCCTAGCGGGAGGGCGGGGGAGCTGTTTTTT
D gene: TRBD2; clone size: -; J gene: TRBJ2-1; V gene: TRBV4-2; CDR3 protein: CASSQPPLAILNNEQFF; CDR3 DNA: TGTGCCAGCAGCCAACCCCCACTAGCGATCCTAAACAATGAGCAGTTCTTC
D gene: -; clone size: few; J gene: TRBJ1-4; V gene: TRBV7-6; CDR3 protein: CASSLGRVGTNEKLFF; CDR3 DNA: TGTGCCAGCAGCTTGGGAAGGGTTGGGACTAATGAAAAACTGTTTTTT
D gene: TRBD2; clone size: -; J gene: TRBJ2-1; V gene: TRBV27; CDR3 protein: CASSLRVAGNEQFF; CDR3 DNA: TGTGCCAGCAGTTTAAGGGTAGCGGGCAATGAGCAGTTCTTC
D gene: TRBD1; clone size: -; J gene: TRBJ2-3; V gene: TRBV7-8; CDR3 protein: CASSDNTGGDTQYF; CDR3 DNA: TGTGCCAGCAGCGATAATACAGGGGGAGATACGCAGTATTTT
D gene: -; clone size: -; J gene: TRBJ2-1; V gene: TRBV6-5; CDR3 protein: CASSPLYTRMNEQFF; CDR3 DNA: TGTGCCAGCAGCCCCCTTTATACCCGGATGAATGAGCAGTTCTTC
D gene: TRBD2; clone size: -; J gene: TRBJ2-5; V gene: TRBV7-3; CDR3 protein: CASSLRGAGPQETQYF; CDR3 DNA: TGTGCCAGCAGTTTAAGGGGAGCGGGGCCACAAGAGACCCAGTACTTC